The clone carrying this T cell receptor beta chain was recorded many times. Its specificity is unknown. Germline V lookup: CDR1 LNHNV, CDR2 YYDKDF (reference sequence). There are 12 residues in the CDR3. V was cut by 3 bases and J by 3 bases, with 5 bases left in between. These data come from a study of CD8 T cells in ankylosing spondylitis. Each CDR3 protein is one row after TCRdb ran MiXCR on the 5' RACE reads. The table includes more than 150,000 distinct CDR3 sequences, about 20% detected once. Study outcomes and limitations: The study identified a TCR beta motif of roughly eight highly homologous variants that appeared characteristic of ankylosing spondylitis blood.

The gene calls are TRBV15 and TRBJ1-1; D is undetermined. The sequenced sample consisted of blood, either unsorted or a sorted T cell fraction (not recorded which). The sequence was collected from a male donor between 5 and 29 years old with ankylosing spondylitis or in good health (not recorded which). DNA of the CDR3: TGTGCCACCAGCAGCAGGTACACTGAAGCTTTCTTT. Translated: CATSSRYTEAFF.